Shown below are 32 T cell receptor beta chains from a single sample sequenced in a study of cytomegalovirus exposure and HLA in healthy donors (dated by TCRdb to the late 2010s). Library preparation was by the immunoSEQ multiplex PCR assay. The multiplex PCR relied on a mix of 60 forward primers for TCR Vbeta segments and 13 reverse primers for TCR Jbeta segments. What TCRdb holds here is the immuneACCESS table cut down to in-frame rearrangements. Part of the clones is not present; checked against another copy, under half of the missing clones reflect an unresolved V gene, and the others are unexplained. The sample table contains 100,000 to 150,000 clones; only one count was recorded for about 10% of them. Jointly, the top ten make up approximately 4.4% of the sample. The sample was PBMCs. These receptor sequences come from a woman under 30 in good health and CMV-seropositive.

This clone turned up a few times. The CDR3 coding sequence is TGTGCCAGCAGTTTATGGAGGGACAGCAACACTGAAGCTTTCTTT. This gives the protein CASSLWRDSNTEAFF. The V call is TRBV28, the J call TRBJ1-1; the match to TRBD1 covers 7 bases. After removal of 0 bases from V and 2 bases from J, the junction contained 3 bases not matched to a gene. The germline V gene has CDR1 MDHEN and CDR2 SYDVKM. This CDR3 is 15 amino acids long.

This clone was recorded a few times. This chain links TRBV28 with TRBJ1-2; 8 nucleotides match TRBD1. The ends lost 8 bases at V and 7 bases at J; junction bases unmatched: 15. Germline V gene sequence: CDR1 MDHEN, CDR2 SYDVKM. The CDR3 consists of 15 residues. The CDR3 here is CASFGQGAEKFGYTF. CDR3 coding DNA: TGTGCCAGCTTTGGGCAGGGGGCGGAAAAGTTTGGCTACACCTTC.

V gene TRBV11-2 combines with J gene TRBJ2-3; D is possibly TRBD2 (6 bases). The CDR3 runs to 17 residues. Per germline, CDR1 SGHAT and CDR2 FQNNGV. V dropped 5 bases and J dropped 1 base, with 19 bases sitting between them. CDR3 protein: CASSHGTWRDRTDTQYF. The CDR3 bases are TGTGCCAGCAGCCACGGTACGTGGCGGGACCGCACAGATACGCAGTATTTT.

This chain connects TRBV2 to TRBJ2-2, with D possibly being TRBD1 (6 bases). The CDR3 has 15 amino acids. The V end lost 8 bases, the J end lost 1 base, and 14 bases lay between the germline ends. CDR1 SNHLY and CDR2 FYNNEI come from the germline V gene. CDR3 coding DNA: TGTGCCAGCGGCGGCACAGGGAGGAACACCGGGGAGCTGTTTTTT. Amino acid sequence: CASGGTGRNTGELFF.

This chain links TRBV11-2 with TRBJ2-5, with D possibly matching TRBD2 (5 bases). The germline V gene has CDR1 SGHAT and CDR2 FQNNGV. V lost 1 base, J lost 3 bases, and 15 bases lay in between. The CDR3 covers 16 residues. The CDR3 region is CASSLALSEREETQYF. The CDR3 coding sequence is TGTGCCAGCAGCTTAGCTCTTAGCGAGAGGGAAGAGACCCAGTACTTC.

The chain recombines TRBV14 with TRBJ2-1; D call uncertain. This CDR3 region has 13 residues. Germline values: CDR1 SGHDN, CDR2 FVKESK. V lost 2 bases to trimming and J lost 10 bases, with 12 bases between them. The CDR3 loop reads CASSQSLGREQFF. Written as DNA, the CDR3 is TGTGCCAGCAGCCAAAGCTTGGGCAGGGAGCAGTTCTTC.

This rearrangement joins TRBV5-1 to TRBJ2-7, with TRBD1 matching over 9 bases. CDR1 and CDR2 from the germline V gene are SGHRS and YFSETQ. Trimming removed 4 bases from V and 1 base from J; junction bases left unmatched: 6. The length of the CDR3 is 15 residues. The CDR3 DNA is TGCGCCAGCAGCCCAAGGACAGGGGTTTCCTACGAGCAGTACTTC. Translating gives CASSPRTGVSYEQYF.

This clone was detected a few times. This rearrangement joins TRBV5-1 to TRBJ1-1, with D possibly TRBD1 on 5 matching bases. V was cut by 1 base and J by 2 bases, with 12 bases left in between. This CDR3 is 15 amino acids long. Germline CDR1 is SGHRS and CDR2 is YFSETQ. CDR3 sequence (DNA): TGCGCCAGCAGCTTGAATTATGGGGCCAACACTGAAGCTTTCTTT. Translated, it gives CASSLNYGANTEAFF.

The V and J genes are TRBV28 and TRBJ2-2; no clear D gene. V lost 3 bases, J lost 8 bases, and 4 bases lay in between. The CDR3 covers 11 residues. CDR1 and CDR2 from the germline V gene are MDHEN and SYDVKM. CDR3 DNA sequence: TGTGCCAGCAGTTTGTCGGGGGAGCTGTTTTTT. Residues: CASSLSGELFF.

The chain couples TRBV4-1 to TRBJ2-7, with 10 positions matching TRBD2. CDR1 is MGHRA, CDR2 YSYEKL, per germline. The length of the CDR3 is 16 residues. V dropped 1 base and J dropped 1; count of bases not matched to a gene: 4. The CDR3 protein is CASSQAASGRSYEQYF. The CDR3 DNA follows: TGCGCCAGCAGCCAAGCGGCTAGCGGGAGATCCTACGAGCAGTACTTC.

The chain couples TRBV5-1 to TRBJ1-1; the D gene is possibly TRBD1 (6 bases). The CDR3 has 14 residues. Looked up from germline, CDR1 is SGHRS and CDR2 is YFSETQ. Between the trimmed V and J ends, which lost 4 bases and 4 bases, there was a span of 14 bases. The CDR3 DNA follows: TGCGCCAGCAGCGGTGAGGGGGGGGGCACTGAAGCTTTCTTT. Translation: CASSGEGGGTEAFF.

The chain recombines TRBV30 with TRBJ2-1, with TRBD2 matching over 8 bases. Trimming removed 0 bases from V and 8 bases from J; junction bases left unmatched: 3. Germline values: CDR1 GTSNPN, CDR2 SVGIG (reference sequence). The CDR3 covers 13 residues. The CDR3 region has the DNA TGTGCCTGGAGTGTTAGCGGGACATATGAGCAGTTCTTC. Translated, it gives CAWSVSGTYEQFF. Full variable domain (outside the CDR3, taken from reference TRBV30 and TRBJ2-1): SQTIHQWPATLVQPVGSPLSLECTVEGTSNPNLYWYRQAAGRGLQLLFYSVGIGQISSEVPQNLSASRPQDRQFILSSKKLLLSDSGFYLCAWSVSGTYEQFFGPGTRLTVL.

This clone has just a few counts. The chain employs TRBV7-9 and TRBJ2-1, with a weak D call TRBD2 (6 bases). V was clipped by 4 bases and J by 7 bases, with 17 bases between them. Germline V gene sequence: CDR1 SEHNR, CDR2 FQNEAQ (reference sequence). This CDR3 has 15 amino acids. The DNA of the CDR3 is TGTGCCAGCAGCTACGGGGAGGACCCACTGAATGAGCAGTTCTTC. Translating gives CASSYGEDPLNEQFF.

The CDR3 is CASQTSGSDTQYF. CDR3 coding DNA: TGTGCCTCCCAGACTAGCGGGAGTGATACGCAGTATTTT. The chain has TRBV10-3 and TRBJ2-3, with 12 bases aligning to TRBD2. The germline V gene encodes CDR1 ENHRY and CDR2 SYGVKD. CDR3 size: 13 residues. The ends lost 11 bases at V and 6 bases at J; junction bases unmatched: 6.

CDR3 nucleotide sequence: TGCGCCAGCAGCCAAGATCCCCCCCCGGGCCCAGGGCATGAAAAACTGTTTTTT. Amino acids: CASSQDPPPGPGHEKLFF. V gene TRBV4-1 combines with J gene TRBJ1-4; D might be TRBD1 (5 bases). Germline CDR1 is MGHRA and CDR2 is YSYEKL. This CDR3 has 18 residues. Trimming took 0 bases from V and 6 from J, leaving 20 bases between them.

This chain connects TRBV29-1 to TRBJ2-3, with D uncertain. The CDR3 length is 14 residues. Germline CDR1 is SQVTM and CDR2 is ANQGSEA. With 4 bases removed from V and 5 bases from J, the gap between germline ends came to 16 bases. The CDR3 reads CSVGSRLREDTQYF. The CDR3 coding sequence is TGCAGCGTTGGTAGCAGACTCCGAGAAGATACGCAGTATTTT.

The chain is built from TRBV5-1 and TRBJ2-1; TRBD1 might be the D (6 bases). The ends were cut back, 0 bases at V and 7 bases at J, with 8 bases in the middle. Germline loops: CDR1 SGHRS, CDR2 YFSETQ. The length of the CDR3 is 13 residues. The CDR3 nucleotides are TGCGCCAGCAGCTTGGTAGGGGGAAATGAGCAGTTCTTC. Its translation: CASSLVGGNEQFF.

This chain links TRBV7-9 with TRBJ1-1; D is unclear. The germline gives CDR1 SEHNR, CDR2 FQNEAQ (reference sequence). The CDR3 totals 11 residues. The V end lost 3 bases, the J end lost 4 bases, and 3 bases lay between the germline ends. CDR3 bases: TGTGCCAGCAGCTTCCTCACTGAAGCTTTCTTT. Its translation: CASSFLTEAFF.

The V gene is TRBV7-2, the J gene TRBJ2-1, with 9 bases aligning to TRBD2. CDR1 is SGHTA and CDR2 is FQGNSA in the germline V gene. Trimming at V came to 3 bases and at J to 4 bases, leaving 4 bases not matched to a gene. This CDR3 is built from 15 residues. This CDR3 reads CASSFGLAGYNEQFF. DNA for the CDR3: TGTGCCAGCAGCTTCGGGCTAGCGGGGTACAATGAGCAGTTCTTC.

The chain uses TRBV6-5 and TRBJ2-3; the match to TRBD2 covers 9 bases. V lost 9 bases and J lost 2; bases outside the gene matches: 6. Germline CDR1 reads MNHEY; CDR2 reads SVGAGI. The CDR3 length is 14 residues. DNA of the CDR3: TGTGCCAGTGGTTGGACTAGCGACACAGATACGCAGTATTTT. Translated: CASGWTSDTDTQYF.

V gene TRBV19 combines with J gene TRBJ1-5; maybe TRBD1 (6 bases). The V and J ends lost 7 bases and 2 bases respectively, with 12 bases between them. Germline CDR1 and CDR2: LNHDA and SQIVND (reference sequence). The CDR3 loop spans 14 amino acids. Here the CDR3 reads CASTQGRGNQPQHF. For the CDR3, the DNA is TGTGCCAGTACCCAGGGGAGAGGCAATCAGCCCCAGCATTTT.

V is TRBV19 and J is TRBJ1-2, with D possibly TRBD1 on 5 matching bases. V lost 3 bases and J lost 8, with 19 bases in between. CDR3 size: 15 residues. Germline V gene lookup returns CDR1 LNHDA and CDR2 SQIVND (reference sequence). CDR3 sequence (DNA): TGTGCCAGTAGTATGGAAGGGGACTCTTTTATGGGCTACACCTTC. Encoded protein: CASSMEGDSFMGYTF.

DNA for the CDR3: TGTGCCTGGAACTACGGCGGCCTCTACACCTTC. This gives the protein CAWNYGGLYTF. The V call is TRBV30, the J call TRBJ1-2; the D is unclear. The germline gives CDR1 GTSNPN, CDR2 SVGIG (reference sequence). The CDR3 consists of 11 residues. The V end lost 4 bases, the J end lost 10 bases, and 13 bases lay between the germline ends.

This clone was detected a few times. The V gene is TRBV5-1, the J gene TRBJ1-1; D is perhaps TRBD1 (5 bases). Germline V gene lookup returns CDR1 SGHRS and CDR2 YFSETQ. V was shortened by 0 bases and J by 0 bases, with 15 bases between the two germline ends. CDR3 length: 17 residues. The CDR3 here is CASSLVGLSSVNTEAFF. CDR3 coding DNA: TGCGCCAGCAGCTTGGTGGGGCTATCTTCAGTGAACACTGAAGCTTTCTTT.

The rearrangement joins TRBV5-1 to TRBJ2-3; 9 bases are shared with TRBD1. The CDR3 runs 15 residues. Trimming took 5 bases from V and 3 from J; bases not matched to a gene: 7. Germline CDR1 is SGHRS and CDR2 is YFSETQ. The CDR3 region is CASSPTGGSTDTQYF. The CDR3 DNA follows: TGCGCCAGCAGTCCCACAGGGGGCTCTACAGATACGCAGTATTTT.

This clone has more than one count but fewer than ten. The J gene is TRBJ1-1, the V gene TRBV30; TRBD1 might be the D (5 bases). Trimming removed 0 bases at V and 1 base at J, with 12 bases between. The V gene's germline CDR1 is GTSNPN and CDR2 SVGIG (reference sequence). The CDR3 loop spans 15 amino acids. Here the CDR3 DNA reads TGTGCCTGGAGTGTCCCGGGACTTTCGAACACTGAAGCTTTCTTT. Translated: CAWSVPGLSNTEAFF.

This clone was picked up a small number of times. V is TRBV18 and J is TRBJ2-3, with TRBD1 identical over 7 bases. This CDR3 has 15 amino acids. The V segment lost 4 bases and the J segment 4 bases; nucleotides outside the gene matches: 8. Germline V gives CDR1 KGHSH, CDR2 LQKENI. The CDR3 is CASSLQQGFPDTQYF. CDR3 sequence (DNA): TGTGCCAGCTCACTACAACAGGGGTTCCCAGATACGCAGTATTTT.

The chain has TRBV28 and TRBJ1-1, with D possibly matching TRBD1 (6 bases). Germline CDR1 reads MDHEN; CDR2 reads SYDVKM. The CDR3 is 15 residues long. Trimming took 7 bases from V and 6 from J, leaving 21 bases between them. CDR3 coding DNA: TGTGCCAGCAACCTGGGTTGGGGGCTGTTGGCTGAAGCTTTCTTT. Protein sequence: CASNLGWGLLAEAFF.

This clone was seen only a few times. This chain links TRBV30 with TRBJ2-7; TRBD2 aligns across 13 bases. The CDR3 runs to 16 residues. CDR1 and CDR2 from the germline V gene are GTSNPN and SVGIG (reference sequence). With V trimmed by 3 bases and J by 7 bases, 12 bases remained unmatched. This CDR3 reads CAWSASGTSGMREQYF. The CDR3 nucleotides are TGTGCCTGGAGCGCCTCCGGGACTAGCGGGATGAGAGAGCAGTACTTC.

This clone has more than one count but fewer than ten. The chain uses TRBV7-8 and TRBJ1-2; D might be TRBD1 (6 bases). The CDR3 is 16 amino acids. Germline lookup yields CDR1 SGHVS and CDR2 FQNEAQ. Trimming cost V 2 bases and J 4 bases, with 17 bases left between them. In DNA, the CDR3 is TGTGCCAGCAGCTTAAATTTACAGGGATCTTTCTATGGCTACACCTTC. This translates into CASSLNLQGSFYGYTF.

This chain links TRBV15 with TRBJ1-5, with a weak D call TRBD1 (6 bases). There are 14 residues in the CDR3. The V gene lost 4 bases and the J gene lost 6 bases, with 13 bases spanning the gap. From germline, CDR1 is LNHNV and CDR2 YYDKDF (reference sequence). CDR3: CATSTNREFQPQHF. CDR3 nucleotides: TGTGCCACCAGCACGAACAGGGAGTTTCAGCCCCAGCATTTT.

CDR3 coding DNA: TGTGCCAGCAGTGCCAGCGGTTCCTACAATGAGCAGTTCTTC. Its protein is CASSASGSYNEQFF. The chain uses TRBV6-1 and TRBJ2-1, with D possibly being TRBD2 (5 bases). The CDR3 is 14 residues long. CDR1 and CDR2 from the germline V gene are MNHNS and SASEGT. Trimming pared 4 bases from V and 1 base from J, leaving 8 bases between.